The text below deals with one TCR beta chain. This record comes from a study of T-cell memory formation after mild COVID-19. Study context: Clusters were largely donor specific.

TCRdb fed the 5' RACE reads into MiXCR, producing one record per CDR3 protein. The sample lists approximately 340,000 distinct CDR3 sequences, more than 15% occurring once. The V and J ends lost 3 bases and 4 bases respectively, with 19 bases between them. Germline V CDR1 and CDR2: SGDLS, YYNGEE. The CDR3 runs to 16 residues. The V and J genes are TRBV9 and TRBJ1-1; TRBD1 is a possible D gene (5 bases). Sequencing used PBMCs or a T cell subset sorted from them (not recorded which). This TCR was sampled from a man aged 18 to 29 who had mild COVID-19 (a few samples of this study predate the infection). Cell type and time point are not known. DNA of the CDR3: TGTGCCAGCAGCGCCCATTCGGGACTGAGGAGCACTGAAGCTTTCTTT. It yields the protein CASSAHSGLRSTEAFF.